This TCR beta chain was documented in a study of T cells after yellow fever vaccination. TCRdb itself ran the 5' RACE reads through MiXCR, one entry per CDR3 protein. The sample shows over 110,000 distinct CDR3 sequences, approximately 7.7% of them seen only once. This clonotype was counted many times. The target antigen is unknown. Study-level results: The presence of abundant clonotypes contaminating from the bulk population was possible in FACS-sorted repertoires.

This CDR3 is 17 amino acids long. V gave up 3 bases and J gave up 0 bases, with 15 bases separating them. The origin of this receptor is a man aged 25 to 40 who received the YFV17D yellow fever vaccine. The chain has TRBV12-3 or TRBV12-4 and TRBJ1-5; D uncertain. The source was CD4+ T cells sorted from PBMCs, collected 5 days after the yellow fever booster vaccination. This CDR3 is CASSLGTGGFSNQPQHF. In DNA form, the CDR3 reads TGTGCCAGCAGTTTGGGTACTGGCGGTTTTAGCAATCAGCCCCAGCATTTT.